This T cell receptor (beta chain) was sequenced during a study of blood T cells in healthy people across ages. Regarding the study as a whole: Researchers judged that diversity estimates from one million T cells fell short of true values. Strong correlation linked observed beta diversity and percent naive T cells.

The sample providers were healthy Caucasian people from Russia, aged roughly 6 to 95. Germline-derived CDR1 and CDR2 are MDHEN and SYDVKM. The V end lost 5 bases, the J end lost 6 bases, and 11 bases lay between the germline ends. This CDR3 has 13 amino acids. With respect to this clonotype: Antigen specificity is unknown.

For the second PCR, which ran for about 7 to 11 cycles, a sample-barcoded 5' primer and a J-beta primer mix were used. Each of the cDNA molecules was tagged by a template-switch adaptor with 12 random nucleotides. TCRdb called the 5' RACE reads again in MiXCR, with one record for every CDR3 protein. The repertoire consists of about 1,800,000 distinct CDR3 sequences, with roughly 28% occurring once and the leading ten covering 7.7%. The sequence derives from a woman aged 30 to 39 in good health. The chain joins TRBV28 to TRBJ1-5; D perhaps matches TRBD1 (5 bases). Sequencing input: blood. The CDR3: CASSPQGTQPQHF. In nucleotides, the CDR3 is TGTGCCAGCAGTCCTCAGGGAACTCAGCCCCAGCATTTT. Together with reference TRBV28 and TRBJ1-5, the CDR3 gives the full variable domain: DVKVTQSSRYLVKRTGEKVFLECVQDMDHENMFWYRQDPGLGLRLIYFSYDVKMKEKGDIPEGYSVSREKKERFSLILESASTNQTSMYLCASSPQGTQPQHFGDGTRLSIL.